This T cell receptor (beta chain) was recovered during a study of OX40 agonist ivuxolimab in advanced cancers. Profiling relied on immunoSEQ multiplex PCR, and the TCRdb table lists in-frame clones only, not all of them. The sample records tens of thousands of clones, over 75% being singletons. V lost 0 bases to trimming and J lost 7 bases; unmatched junction nucleotides: 4. CDR1 is SGHVS, CDR2 FQNEAQ, per germline. The CDR3 extends over 15 amino acids. The TCR was taken from an adult with an advanced solid tumor such as melanoma, head and neck, liver or kidney cancer. The material was CD4+ or CD8+ T cells sorted from blood, obtained in a trial of the OX40 agonist ivuxolimab. The chain links TRBV7-8 to TRBJ2-1, with 9 bases matching TRBD1. CDR3 nucleotide sequence: TGTGCCAGCAGCTTAGCCGGGACAGGGCCGAATGAGCAGTTCTTC. Its translation: CASSLAGTGPNEQFF.